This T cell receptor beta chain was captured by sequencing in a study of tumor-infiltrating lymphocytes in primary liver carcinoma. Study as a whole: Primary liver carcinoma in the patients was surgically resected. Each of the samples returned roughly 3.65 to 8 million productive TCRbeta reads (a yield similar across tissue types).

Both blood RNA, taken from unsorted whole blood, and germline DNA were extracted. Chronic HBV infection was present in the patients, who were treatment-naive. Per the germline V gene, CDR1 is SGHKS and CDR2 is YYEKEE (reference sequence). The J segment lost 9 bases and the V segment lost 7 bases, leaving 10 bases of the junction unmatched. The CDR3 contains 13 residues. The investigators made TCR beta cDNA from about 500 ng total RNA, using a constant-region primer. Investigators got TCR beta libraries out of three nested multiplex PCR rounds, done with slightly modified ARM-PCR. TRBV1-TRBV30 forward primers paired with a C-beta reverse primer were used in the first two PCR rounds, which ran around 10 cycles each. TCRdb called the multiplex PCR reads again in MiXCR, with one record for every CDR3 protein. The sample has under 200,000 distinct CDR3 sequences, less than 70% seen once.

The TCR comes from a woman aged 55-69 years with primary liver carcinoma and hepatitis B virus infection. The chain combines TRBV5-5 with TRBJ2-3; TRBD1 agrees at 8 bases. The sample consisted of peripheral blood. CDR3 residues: CASGYNRDRTQYF. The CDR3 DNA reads TGTGCCAGCGGCTACAACCGGGACAGGACGCAGTATTTT.